A selection of T cell receptor beta chains follows, all from one sample in a study of control samples from healthy donors and cancer patients. Clones were sequenced by immunoSEQ multiplex PCR, and TCRdb holds only the in-frame ones, with some missing. The sample shows about 59,000 clones, 92% of them seen only once. The sequenced sample was PBMCs. The receptors stem from a man aged 35 to 55 with colorectal cancer. Both conserved end residues are part of each CDR3. Fields, in order: CDR3 length, clone size, D gene, V gene, J gene, CDR3 protein, CDR3 DNA. A D gene is named only where the DNA matches it firmly. The listing skips clone size in some rows; elsewhere it reads once, few, many or a size class.

length: 13
size: NA
D: NA
V: TRBV9
J: TRBJ2-3
CDR3: CASSVGGEDTQYF
DNA: TGTGCCAGCAGCGTGGGTGGTGAAGATACGCAGTATTTT

length: 16
size: few
D: NA
V: TRBV6-6
J: TRBJ1-4
CDR3: CASSSEGGTSGEKLFF
DNA: TGTGCCAGCAGTTCCGAAGGTGGCACAAGTGGTGAAAAACTGTTTTTT

length: 16
size: NA
D: NA
V: TRBV19
J: TRBJ1-2
CDR3: CASSSSKFPTLYGYTF
DNA: TGTGCCAGTAGTAGTTCTAAGTTTCCCACCTTATACGGCTACACCTTC

length: 14
size: NA
D: NA
V: TRBV9
J: TRBJ1-4
CDR3: CASSVGADNEKLFF
DNA: TGTGCCAGCAGCGTCGGTGCTGATAATGAAAAACTGTTTTTT

length: 14
size: once
D: NA
V: TRBV6-5
J: TRBJ2-1
CDR3: CASSYLDRNNEQFF
DNA: TGTGCCAGCAGTTACTTGGACCGAAACAATGAGCAGTTCTTC

length: 17
size: NA
D: TRBD1
V: TRBV7-9
J: TRBJ1-2
CDR3: CASSSKGTGRNGYGYTF
DNA: TGTGCCAGCAGCTCAAAAGGGACAGGGCGTAATGGGTATGGCTACACCTTC

length: 16
size: NA
D: TRBD2
V: TRBV11-1
J: TRBJ2-1
CDR3: CASSSSSGASYNEQFF
DNA: TGTGCCAGCAGCTCCTCTAGCGGGGCGTCCTACAATGAGCAGTTCTTC

length: 15
size: once
D: NA
V: TRBV2
J: TRBJ1-5
CDR3: CASSEGGSRNQPQHF
DNA: TGTGCCAGCAGTGAAGGAGGGTCACGGAATCAGCCCCAGCATTTT

length: 17
size: NA
D: NA
V: TRBV27
J: TRBJ1-2
CDR3: CASSPYHTGGGRYGYTF
DNA: TGTGCCAGCAGTCCATACCACACGGGGGGCGGGAGGTATGGCTACACCTTC

length: 16
size: NA
D: TRBD2
V: TRBV24-1
J: TRBJ2-3
CDR3: CATSDGVAGATDTQYF
DNA: TGTGCCACCAGTGATGGGGTAGCGGGAGCCACAGATACGCAGTATTTT

length: 14
size: NA
D: NA
V: TRBV9
J: TRBJ1-2
CDR3: CASSVALDSRGYTF
DNA: TGTGCCAGCAGCGTAGCCCTGGACAGTCGTGGCTACACCTTC

length: 15
size: NA
D: NA
V: TRBV7-8
J: TRBJ1-4
CDR3: CASTVAAGANEKLFF
DNA: TGTGCCAGCACCGTCGCGGCAGGGGCTAATGAAAAACTGTTTTTT

length: 15
size: NA
D: TRBD1
V: TRBV5-6
J: TRBJ1-5
CDR3: CASSWGTGSNQPQHF
DNA: TGTGCCAGCAGCTGGGGGACAGGGTCGAATCAGCCCCAGCATTTT

length: 14
size: few
D: NA
V: TRBV6-5
J: TRBJ1-1
CDR3: CASSKYGTQGEAFF
DNA: TGTGCCAGCAGTAAATACGGGACACAGGGTGAAGCTTTCTTT

length: 16
size: NA
D: NA
V: TRBV19
J: TRBJ1-5
CDR3: CASSIYPQGDNQPQHF
DNA: TGTGCCAGTAGTATCTATCCACAGGGAGACAATCAGCCCCAGCATTTT

length: 13
size: NA
D: NA
V: TRBV19
J: TRBJ1-1
CDR3: CASSIEGNTEAFF
DNA: TGTGCCAGTAGTATAGAGGGGAACACTGAAGCTTTCTTT